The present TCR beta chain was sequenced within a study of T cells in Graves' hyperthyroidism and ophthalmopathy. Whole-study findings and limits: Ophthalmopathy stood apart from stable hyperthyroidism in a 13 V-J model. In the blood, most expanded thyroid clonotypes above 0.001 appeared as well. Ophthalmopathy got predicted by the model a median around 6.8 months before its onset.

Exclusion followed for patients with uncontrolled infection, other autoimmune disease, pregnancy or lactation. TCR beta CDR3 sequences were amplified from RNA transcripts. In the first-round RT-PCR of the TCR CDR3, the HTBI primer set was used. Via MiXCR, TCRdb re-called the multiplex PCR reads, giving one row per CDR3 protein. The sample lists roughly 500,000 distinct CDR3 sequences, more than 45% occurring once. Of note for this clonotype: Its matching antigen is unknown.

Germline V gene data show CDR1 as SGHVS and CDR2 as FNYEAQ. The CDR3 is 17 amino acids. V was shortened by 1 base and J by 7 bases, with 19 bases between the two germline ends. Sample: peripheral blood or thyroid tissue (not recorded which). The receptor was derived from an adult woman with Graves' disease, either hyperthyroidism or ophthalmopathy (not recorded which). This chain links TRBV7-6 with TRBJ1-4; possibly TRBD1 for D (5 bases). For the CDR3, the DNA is TGTGCCAGCAGCTTAGGGGCCGGGGCCCTCGTAGTTGAAAAACTGTTTTTT. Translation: CASSLGAGALVVEKLFF.